Shown below are 16 T cell receptor beta chains from a single sample sequenced in a study of T cells after posttransplantation cyclophosphamide (dated by TCRdb to about 2016). Library preparation employed the immunoSEQ multiplex PCR assay. Here the immuneACCESS table is served through TCRdb, limited to in-frame sequences with V and J called. Missing clones are a known gap in these copies; in checked studies unresolved V genes cover under half, and the rest lacks a known reason. For this sample, about 39,000 clones are listed, none of them singletons. Approximately 5% of the sample is in the top ten clones. The specimen sequenced was PBMCs. These receptors all come from a woman in her forties or fifties in good health and a related stem cell transplant donor.

This clone was found many times. The rearrangement uses TRBV9 and TRBJ2-7; D may be TRBD1 (5 bases). The length of the CDR3 is 14 residues. The V end was cut by 0 bases, the J end by 5 bases, with 12 bases between. CDR1 is SGDLS and CDR2 is YYNGEE in the germline V gene. CDR3 DNA: TGTGCCAGCAGCGTAGGACGACAGCCCCACGAGCAGTACTTC. Amino acid sequence: CASSVGRQPHEQYF.

This clone appeared many times. The chain couples TRBV5-1 to TRBJ1-3; 7 nucleotides agree with TRBD1. Trimming at V came to 2 bases and at J to 0 bases, leaving 5 bases not matched to a gene. Looked up from germline, CDR1 is SGHRS and CDR2 is YFSETQ. This CDR3 has 16 residues. The CDR3 nucleotides read TGCGCCAGCAGCTTATCGGGACAGCACTCTGGAAACACCATATATTTT. The encoded protein is CASSLSGQHSGNTIYF.

This clone was seen ten or more times. The chain employs TRBV6-1 and TRBJ1-4; D is ambiguous. Germline values: CDR1 MNHNS, CDR2 SASEGT. The CDR3 contains 10 residues. Trimming took 8 bases from V and 8 from J, leaving 6 bases between them. CDR3 in DNA: TGTGCCAGCGAGCGGGAAAAACTGTTTTTT. Its protein product is CASEREKLFF.

This clone was found a few times. CDR3 coding DNA: TGTGCCAGCAGCTCCGCCCTGGGAGGCCAAGAGACCCAGTACTTC. It yields the protein CASSSALGGQETQYF. This sequence joins TRBV27 and TRBJ2-5, with a tentative D call TRBD2 (6 bases). The V gene lost 6 bases and the J gene lost 1 base, with 15 bases spanning the gap. Germline CDR1 and CDR2: MNHEY and SMNVEV (reference sequence). This CDR3 region has 15 residues.

This clone has a count of ten or more. This chain joins TRBV7-2 and TRBJ2-2; D perhaps matches TRBD2 (5 bases). Trimming cost V 0 bases and J 3 bases, with 11 bases left between them. Per germline, CDR1 SGHTA and CDR2 FQGNSA. This CDR3 has 16 amino acids. The DNA for the CDR3 is TGTGCCAGCAGCTTAGCTGGCGGGCTCTACACCGGGGAGCTGTTTTTT. The encoded protein is CASSLAGGLYTGELFF.

The table lists this clone with a few counts. The junction and the germline gene differ at one end; a read error may be behind it. The rearrangement uses TRBV14 and TRBJ1-2; D possibly corresponds to TRBD1 (6 bases). The CDR3 is 12 residues long. Germline V CDR1 and CDR2: SGHDN, FVKESK. CDR3: CASSQAVGGYAF. The DNA of the CDR3 is TGTGCCAGCAGCCAAGCAGTTGGGGGCTACGCCTTC.

This clone was recorded many times. The J gene is TRBJ2-5, the V gene TRBV18; D is possibly TRBD2 (7 bases). The CDR3 spans 19 residues. CDR1 and CDR2 (germline): KGHSH, LQKENI. The V and J ends lost 3 bases and 0 bases respectively, with 23 bases between them. Written as DNA, the CDR3 is TGTGCCAGCTCACCTAAACGGGGGGCCGGAGATACGTACCAAGAGACCCAGTACTTC. Encoded protein: CASSPKRGAGDTYQETQYF.

At least ten counts were recorded for this clone. The V call is TRBV4-2, the J call TRBJ1-2, with D uncertain. The germline CDR1 and CDR2 sequences are LGHNA and YNFKEQ. V was shortened by 0 bases and J by 4 bases, with 6 bases between the two germline ends. The length of the CDR3 is 13 residues. CDR3 bases: TGTGCCAGCAGCCAAGACAGAAGCTATGGCTACACCTTC. Its translation is CASSQDRSYGYTF.

This clone was found many times. This chain connects TRBV28 to TRBJ1-5; 7 nucleotides agree with TRBD1. The ends lost 4 bases at V and 5 bases at J; junction bases unmatched: 8. CDR1 and CDR2 from the germline V gene are MDHEN and SYDVKM. There are 15 residues in the CDR3. CDR3 amino acids: CASSSPKGGYQPQHF. CDR3 DNA: TGTGCCAGCAGTTCGCCCAAAGGGGGCTATCAGCCCCAGCATTTT.

This clone occurred many times. The CDR3 loop is CASSLLQGRKTEAFF. The CDR3 coding sequence is TGTGCCAGCAGCTTATTACAGGGAAGAAAAACTGAAGCTTTCTTT. V and J are TRBV13 and TRBJ1-1; D possibly corresponds to TRBD1 (6 bases). The CDR3 totals 15 residues. The V end was cut by 2 bases, the J end by 5 bases, with 15 bases between. CDR1 and CDR2 (germline): PRHDT, FYEKMQ (reference sequence). The complete variable domain, with remaining parts taken from reference TRBV13 and TRBJ1-1, reads AAGVIQSPRHLIKEKRETATLKCYPIPRHDTVYWYQQGPGQDPQFLISFYEKMQSDKGSIPDRFSAQQFSDYHSELNMSSLELGDSALYFCASSLLQGRKTEAFFGQGTRLTVV.

This clone was counted at least ten times. The gene calls are TRBV5-4 and TRBJ2-7; D uncertain. The length of the CDR3 is 13 residues. Germline V gene sequence: CDR1 SGHNT, CDR2 YYREEE (reference sequence). Trimming cost V 3 bases and J 3 bases, with 10 bases left between them. The CDR3 here is CASSSELFYEQYF. The CDR3 nucleotides are TGTGCCAGCAGCTCCGAACTGTTCTACGAGCAGTACTTC.

Many counts were recorded for this clone. The chain uses TRBV9 and TRBJ1-2; perhaps TRBD1 as D (5 bases). Trimming cost V 4 bases and J 6 bases, with 13 bases left between them. The germline V gene encodes CDR1 SGDLS and CDR2 YYNGEE. This CDR3 region has 13 residues. The chain's CDR3 is CASSPAPGHGYTF. The CDR3 nucleotides read TGTGCCAGCAGCCCCGCCCCAGGGCATGGCTACACCTTC.

The table lists this clone with many counts. This rearrangement joins TRBV2 to TRBJ2-5; 11 bases are a match to TRBD1. The junction had 12 bases not matched to a gene; V was cut back by 8 bases and J by 7 bases. CDR3 length: 15 residues. Germline assignment: CDR1 SNHLY and CDR2 FYNNEI. Written as DNA, the CDR3 is TGTGCCAGCGGCACCGGGACAGGGGGGGGACGGACCCAGTACTTC. It specifies CASGTGTGGGRTQYF.

There are many counts of this clone. The chain couples TRBV19 to TRBJ2-5; 11 bases align to TRBD1. The CDR3 is 16 residues long. The trim removed 5 bases at V and 5 bases at J, leaving 10 bases unmatched. Germline V gene data show CDR1 as LNHDA and CDR2 as SQIVND (reference sequence). Written as DNA, the CDR3 is TGTGCCAGTAGTCCCGGGACAGGGGGTAAGATGGAGACCCAGTACTTC. It encodes CASSPGTGGKMETQYF.

In this sample, this clone turned up many times. The V call is TRBV11-3, the J call TRBJ2-1; 8 bases line up with TRBD1. Losses at the gene ends were 3 bases for V and 3 bases for J; bases not matched to a gene: 10. This CDR3 spans 17 amino acids. The germline V gene encodes CDR1 SGHNT and CDR2 YENEEA. As DNA, the CDR3 is TGTGCCAGCAGCTTTCTTATTTACAGGGGGGACTACAATGAGCAGTTCTTC. Protein: CASSFLIYRGDYNEQFF.

This clone was found many times. The V gene is TRBV28, the J gene TRBJ1-4; 8 positions match TRBD1. CDR1 and CDR2 from the germline V gene are MDHEN and SYDVKM. V was pared by 4 bases and J by 8 bases, with 6 bases of the junction left unmatched. The CDR3 has 14 amino acids. CDR3 protein: CASSSTGVGEKLFF. CDR3 sequence (DNA): TGTGCCAGCAGTTCGACAGGGGTAGGAGAAAAACTGTTTTTT.